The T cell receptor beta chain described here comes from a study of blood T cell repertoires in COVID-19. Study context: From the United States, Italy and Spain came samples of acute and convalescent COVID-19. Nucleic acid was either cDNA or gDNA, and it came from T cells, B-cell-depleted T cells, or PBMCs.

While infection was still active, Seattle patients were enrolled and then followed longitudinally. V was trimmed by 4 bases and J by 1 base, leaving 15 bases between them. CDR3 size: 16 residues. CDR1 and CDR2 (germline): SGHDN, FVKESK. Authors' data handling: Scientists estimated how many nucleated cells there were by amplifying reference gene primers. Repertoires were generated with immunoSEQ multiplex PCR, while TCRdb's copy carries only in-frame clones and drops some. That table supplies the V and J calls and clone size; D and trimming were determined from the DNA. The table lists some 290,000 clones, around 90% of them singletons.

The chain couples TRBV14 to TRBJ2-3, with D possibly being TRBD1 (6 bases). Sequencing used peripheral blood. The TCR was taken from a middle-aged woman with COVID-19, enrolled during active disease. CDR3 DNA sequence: TGTGCCAGCAGCCTCGGACAGCTGTGGGGCACAGATACGCAGTATTTT. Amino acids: CASSLGQLWGTDTQYF.